This T cell receptor (beta chain) was found in a study of shared clonotypes between healthy human individuals. Study-wide results and limits: Tissues were not sampled, only blood, and their repertoires likely differ. Researchers found naive subsets generally carried larger estimated richness than memory subsets. What rarefaction showed was incomplete sorted-subset sequencing despite large depth. A reduction in generation probabilities was seen for non-shared clonotypes relative to those shared by all four donors.

Some clones are missing from TCRdb's copy, which holds only in-frame ones; the method was immunoSEQ multiplex PCR. The table shows 1 million to 1.3 million clones, with around three quarters occurring only once. This CDR3 comprises 16 residues. CDR1 and CDR2 from the germline V gene are SGHNT and YYREEE (reference sequence). The V gene end was trimmed by 5 bases and the J gene end by 0 bases; junction bases not matched to a gene: 7. About this clone itself: No antigen is known for it.

The chain combines TRBV5-4 with TRBJ2-4; 8 bases fit TRBD1. The receptor was derived from a man between 18 and 35 years old in good health. Some clones in this sample may be carry-over from other donors' samples. The sample taken for sequencing was memory CD4+ T cells from PBMCs. As for subset: CD45RA-negative fraction. The CDR3 is CASSSQGAIAKNIQYF. DNA of the CDR3: TGTGCCAGCAGTTCCCAGGGGGCCATAGCCAAAAACATTCAGTACTTC.